This TCR beta chain was captured in a study of T cells expressing NK-cell markers. Overall study findings and caveats: Once again these clonotypes came out on top in the CD3+CD56-NKG2C+ fraction of a few donors. Expanded clones of NKG2C+ T cells had an unclear HCMV specificity. A range of about 1.0-8% of CD8+ T cells consisted of dominant NKG2C+ clonotypes in several donors.

A remark on this clonotype: Its antigen is not identified.

Following a re-call of the 5' RACE reads, TCRdb has one entry per CDR3 protein and lacks DNA. Its clone listing holds over 150,000 distinct CDR3 sequences. Germline V gene lookup returns CDR1 LNHNV and CDR2 YYDKDF (reference sequence). The CDR3 extends over 16 amino acids. Sequencing was carried out using blood T cells: a sorted CD56 or NKG2C T cell subset, CD4+ or CD8+ T cells, or bulk PBMC T cells (not recorded which). This receptor was obtained from a woman between 45 and 65 years old in good health. The chain joins TRBV15 to TRBJ2-3; without DNA, the TCRdb call of TRBD2 cannot be checked. The CDR3: CAASSTGLEPTDTQYF.